What follows are 15 T cell receptor beta chains derived from one specimen sequenced in a study of tumor-infiltrating lymphocytes in localized non-small cell lung cancer. Sequencing was performed with immunoSEQ multiplex PCR; in TCRdb, only in-frame clones are kept and a portion is missing. Here the sample spans some 15,000 clones, 80% to 90% being singletons. What was sequenced was lung tumor tissue. These receptors were collected from a human donor with non-small cell lung cancer.

The genes are TRBV6-5 and TRBJ1-1, with TRBD1 matching 9 bases. Germline-derived CDR1 and CDR2 are MNHEY and SVGAGI. J lost 5 bases, V lost 0 bases, and 4 bases had no gene match. The CDR3 has 15 residues. CDR3 region: CASSYSGTGWTEAFF. In DNA, the CDR3 is TGTGCCAGCAGTTACTCCGGGACAGGGTGGACTGAAGCTTTCTTT.

This chain joins TRBV7-7 and TRBJ2-1; D unclear. The germline V gene has CDR1 SSHAT and CDR2 FNYEAQ (reference sequence). Trimming shortened V by 2 bases and J by 5 bases, and 7 bases separated the two germline ends. The CDR3 extends over 13 amino acids. CDR3 sequence: CASSLSANNEQFF. CDR3 nucleotides: TGTGCCAGCAGCTTATCGGCTAACAATGAGCAGTTCTTC.

The chain combines TRBV9 with TRBJ1-1; 7 bases match TRBD1. Germline-derived CDR1 and CDR2 are SGDLS and YYNGEE. The CDR3 has 15 residues. With V trimmed by 4 bases and J by 6 bases, 12 bases remained unmatched. Here the CDR3 reads CASSPRSGGVSEAFF. The CDR3 bases are TGTGCCAGCAGCCCTCGTTCAGGGGGGGTGTCTGAAGCTTTCTTT.

J is TRBJ1-2 and V is TRBV2, with 8 bases fitting TRBD1. J gave up 2 bases and V 2 bases, and 19 bases lay outside the gene matches. This CDR3 is 20 amino acids long. CDR1 is SNHLY, CDR2 FYNNEI, per germline. The DNA of the CDR3 is TGTGCCAGCAGTGAAACCGAGTCCGCCCAGGGGGCGACCCGAAACTATGGCTACACCTTC. Its translation: CASSETESAQGATRNYGYTF.

The V gene is TRBV5-4, the J gene TRBJ2-5; 9 bases match TRBD1. The J call is in doubt because the DNA end fits TRBJ2-7 better. CDR1 is SGHNT and CDR2 is YYREEE in the germline V gene (reference sequence). The CDR3 runs to 15 residues. CDR3 DNA sequence: TGTGCCAGCAGCTTGTCTGGGACAGGGAGCTACGAGCAGTACTTC. It specifies CASSLSGTGSYEQYF.

The chain links TRBV6-5 to TRBJ1-5; 7 bases are a match to TRBD1. Germline trimming cut 6 bases from V and 1 base from J; bases unmatched to any gene: 6. CDR1 is MNHEY, CDR2 SVGAGI, per germline. This CDR3 has 15 amino acids. This CDR3 reads CASSQTGVSNQPQHF. Here the CDR3 DNA reads TGTGCCAGCAGCCAAACAGGGGTGAGCAATCAGCCCCAGCATTTT.

The rearrangement links TRBV9 to TRBJ2-1; possible D gene TRBD2, 5 bases. Germline assignment: CDR1 SGDLS and CDR2 YYNGEE. Trimming pared 0 bases from V and 4 bases from J, leaving 20 bases between. CDR3 length equals 18 residues. As DNA, the CDR3 is TGTGCCAGCAGCGTAGATCGCAGGCGAGAGGGAATGTACAATGAGCAGTTCTTC. Its translation is CASSVDRRREGMYNEQFF.

J is TRBJ2-7 and V is TRBV27; no reliable D call. Looked up from germline, CDR1 is MNHEY and CDR2 is SMNVEV (reference sequence). Trimming pared 6 bases from V and 7 bases from J, leaving 10 bases between. The CDR3 has 11 residues. CDR3 sequence (DNA): TGTGCCAGCAGCTCGGCTCGGGAGCAGTACTTC. It is translated as CASSSAREQYF.

The gene calls are TRBV5-4 and TRBJ1-4; 10 nucleotides match TRBD1. The ends lost 4 bases at V and 2 bases at J; junction bases unmatched: 8. CDR3 length: 17 amino acids. The germline CDR1 and CDR2 sequences are SGHNT and YYREEE (reference sequence). The CDR3 reads CASSRGTGAATNEKLFF. The CDR3 coding sequence is TGTGCCAGCAGCCGTGGGACAGGGGCGGCGACTAATGAAAAACTGTTTTTT.

The chain links TRBV29-1 to TRBJ1-4; 7 bases fit TRBD1. Trimming took 5 bases from V and 5 from J; bases not matched to a gene: 5. The CDR3 has 13 residues. Germline V gene sequence: CDR1 SQVTM, CDR2 ANQGSEA. Written as DNA, the CDR3 is TGCAGCGTTCATGACAGGGTGAATGAAAAACTGTTTTTT. Its translation: CSVHDRVNEKLFF. Filled out from reference TRBV29-1 and TRBJ1-4, the complete variable domain reads SAVISQKPSRDICQRGTSLTIQCQVDSQVTMMFWYRQQPGQSLTLIATANQGSEATYESGFVIDKFPISRPNLTFSTLTVSNMSPEDSSIYLCSVHDRVNEKLFFGSGTQLSVL.

The chain is built from TRBV19 and TRBJ2-7; maybe TRBD1 (7 bases). Trimming pared 4 bases from V and 2 bases from J, leaving 18 bases between. In germline, CDR1 is LNHDA, CDR2 SQIVND (reference sequence). This CDR3 is built from 16 residues. This chain's CDR3 is CASSRDFGTATYEQYF. CDR3 coding DNA: TGTGCCAGTAGTAGGGACTTTGGGACAGCCACCTACGAGCAGTACTTC.

The rearrangement joins TRBV6-4 to TRBJ2-1, with D maybe TRBD2 (5 bases). From germline, CDR1 is MRHNA and CDR2 SNTAGT. The CDR3 runs 14 residues. Trimming cost V 4 bases and J 0 bases, with 7 bases left between them. The CDR3 DNA is TGTGCCAGCAGTGGGGAGAGCTCCTACAATGAGCAGTTCTTC. The encoded protein is CASSGESSYNEQFF.

The J gene is TRBJ1-1, the V gene TRBV7-2; D is unclear. The CDR3 runs to 15 residues. V was clipped by 5 bases and J by 2 bases, with 15 bases between them. Per the germline V gene, CDR1 is SGHTA and CDR2 is FQGNSA. In DNA form, the CDR3 reads TGTGCCAGCAGCCCCCGGGAGGGATTTAACACTGAAGCTTTCTTT. As protein: CASSPREGFNTEAFF.

This chain joins TRBV7-9 and TRBJ2-5, with 8 nucleotides matching TRBD2. CDR3 length equals 14 residues. Germline trimming cut 4 bases from V and 0 bases from J; bases unmatched to any gene: 1. CDR1 SEHNR and CDR2 FQNEAQ come from the germline V gene (reference sequence). CDR3 sequence reads: CASSYSGNQETQYF. The CDR3 bases are TGTGCCAGCAGCTATAGCGGGAACCAAGAGACCCAGTACTTC.

The rearrangement uses TRBV7-8 and TRBJ1-5; 7 bases fit TRBD1. Germline V CDR1 and CDR2: SGHVS, FQNEAQ. The CDR3 extends over 17 amino acids. V lost 5 bases and J lost 0; bases outside the gene matches: 10. DNA of the CDR3: TGTGCCAGCAGCCTGCGGACAGGAGCTTATAGCAATCAGCCCCAGCATTTT. This encodes CASSLRTGAYSNQPQHF.